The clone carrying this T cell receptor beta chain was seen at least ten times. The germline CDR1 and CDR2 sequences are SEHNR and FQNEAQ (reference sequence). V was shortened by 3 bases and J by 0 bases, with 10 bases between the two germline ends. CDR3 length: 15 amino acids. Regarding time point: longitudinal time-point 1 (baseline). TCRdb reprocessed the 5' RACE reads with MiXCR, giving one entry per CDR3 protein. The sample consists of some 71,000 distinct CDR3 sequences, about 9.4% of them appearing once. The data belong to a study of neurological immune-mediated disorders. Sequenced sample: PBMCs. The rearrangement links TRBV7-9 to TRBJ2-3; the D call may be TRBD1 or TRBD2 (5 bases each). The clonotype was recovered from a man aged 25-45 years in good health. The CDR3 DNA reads TGTGCCAGCAGCTTTCCCGGGGCTAGCACAGATACGCAGTATTTT. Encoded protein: CASSFPGASTDTQYF.